One and the same sample provided the 8 T cell receptor beta chains below, sequenced in a study of T cells in localized non-small cell lung cancer. Measured with immunoSEQ multiplex PCR; TCRdb has only the in-frame clones, and not every one. Here the sample spans around 28,000 clones, around 90% being singletons. The sequences come from peripheral blood, collected before any cancer treatment. Receptors originate from an older female donor with stage I lung adenocarcinoma.

The rearrangement links TRBV19 to TRBJ1-4, with D perhaps matching TRBD1 (5 bases). Germline lookup yields CDR1 LNHDA and CDR2 SQIVND (reference sequence). This CDR3 contains 15 residues. Trimming cost V 2 bases and J 5 bases, with 12 bases left between them. DNA for the CDR3: TGTGCCAGTAGTATAAGGCAGGGACTAAATGAAAAACTGTTTTTT. Protein product: CASSIRQGLNEKLFF. The variable domain in full, completed from reference TRBV19 and TRBJ1-4, reads DGGITQSPKYLFRKEGQNVTLSCEQNLNHDAMYWYRQDPGQGLRLIYYSQIVNDFQKGDIAEGYSVSREKKESFPLTVTSAQKNPTAFYLCASSIRQGLNEKLFFGSGTQLSVL.

The chain uses TRBV29-1 and TRBJ2-5; 10 bases are a match to TRBD2. Germline loops: CDR1 SQVTM, CDR2 ANQGSEA. V gave up 4 bases and J gave up 5 bases; unmatched junction bases: 10. The length of the CDR3 is 15 residues. CDR3 loop: CSVVPRAGGGETQYF. In DNA form, the CDR3 reads TGCAGCGTTGTCCCCCGAGCGGGAGGGGGCGAGACCCAGTACTTC.

The rearrangement links TRBV4-3 to TRBJ1-5; D is undetermined. The CDR3 runs to 15 residues. Trimming removed 0 bases at V and 5 bases at J, with 11 bases between. The germline V gene has CDR1 LGHNA and CDR2 YSLEER. For the CDR3, the DNA is TGCGCCAGCAGCCAAGATTGGGGTCGGGATCAGCCCCAGCATTTT. As protein: CASSQDWGRDQPQHF.

This chain uses TRBV7-2 with TRBJ2-7, with TRBD2 identical over 7 bases. The CDR3 is made up of 15 amino acids. The J segment lost 0 bases and the V segment lost 5 bases, leaving 7 bases of the junction unmatched. Germline CDR1 reads SGHTA; CDR2 reads FQGNSA. CDR3 nucleotide sequence: TGTGCCAGCAGCCCGACTAGCCGGAGCTCCTACGAGCAGTACTTC. Protein product: CASSPTSRSSYEQYF.

This chain joins TRBV5-1 and TRBJ2-2, with 8 bases fitting TRBD2. V trimming: 0 bases; J trimming: 1 base; junction bases outside the gene matches: 5. This CDR3 region has 17 residues. Germline V gene data show CDR1 as SGHRS and CDR2 as YFSETQ. For the CDR3, the DNA is TGCGCCAGCAGCTTGGTGTCGGCGGGGGGGAACACCGGGGAGCTGTTTTTT. Its translation: CASSLVSAGGNTGELFF.

The chain joins TRBV19 to TRBJ2-1; TRBD2 might be the D (6 bases). This CDR3 contains 13 residues. In germline, CDR1 is LNHDA, CDR2 SQIVND (reference sequence). Trimming stripped 6 bases from V and 5 bases from J, with 11 bases between. CDR3 in DNA: TGTGCCAGTAGCGAGACTAGGCACAATGAGCAGTTCTTC. Its protein product is CASSETRHNEQFF.

The chain combines TRBV27 with TRBJ2-3, with 14 bases aligning to TRBD2. The ends lost 6 bases at V and 1 base at J; junction bases unmatched: 9. Germline assignment: CDR1 MNHEY and CDR2 SMNVEV (reference sequence). CDR3 length: 18 amino acids. CDR3 nucleotide sequence: TGTGCCAGCAGACCCGGGACTAGCGGGAGTGTTGGCACAGATACGCAGTATTTT. Translation: CASRPGTSGSVGTDTQYF.

The rearrangement uses TRBV27 and TRBJ2-3; 7 bases map to TRBD2. The CDR3 has 14 amino acids. V was clipped by 5 bases and J by 5 bases; unmatched bases: 7. Germline CDR1 is MNHEY and CDR2 is SMNVEV (reference sequence). The CDR3 DNA follows: TGTGCCAGCAGTCCGGGGACTACCGTAGATACGCAGTATTTT. It translates to CASSPGTTVDTQYF.